This T cell receptor beta chain was sequenced during a study of T cells in localized non-small cell lung cancer. Findings and caveats of the study: Adjacent lung was found to contain a median roughly 60 of the top 100 tumor clones.

TCRdb keeps only in-frame clones here, not all; method: immunoSEQ multiplex PCR. This sample has about 18,000 clones, with roughly nine tenths found just once. Trimming took off 5 bases at V and 4 bases at J, with 15 bases between the two ends. The germline V gene has CDR1 LNHDA and CDR2 SQIVND (reference sequence). This CDR3 spans 14 amino acids. Note on this clone: Its specificity is not known.

Specimen: peripheral blood, collected before any cancer treatment. The J gene is TRBJ2-7, the V gene TRBV19; a weak D match, TRBD1 (7 bases). The clonotype originates from a woman aged 40-70 years with stage I lung adenocarcinoma. The chain's CDR3 is CASSLTPGGYEQYF. CDR3 in DNA: TGTGCCAGTAGTCTTACCCCAGGGGGGTACGAGCAGTACTTC.